This TCR beta chain comes out of a study of blood T cell repertoires in COVID-19. Study-wide context: PBMCs, B-cell-depleted T cells, or T cells were the source of the cDNA or gDNA that made up the material.

Data came from immunoSEQ multiplex PCR; TCRdb stores just in-frame clones and leaves some out. The sample lists about 270,000 clones; around nine tenths were seen once. While infection was still active, Seattle patients were enrolled and then followed longitudinally. Germline V gives CDR1 SGHVS, CDR2 FQNEAQ. Losses at the gene ends were 1 base for V and 0 bases for J; bases not matched to a gene: 12. This CDR3 has 19 residues. The source is a woman aged 70-85 years with COVID-19, enrolled during active disease. The rearrangement joins TRBV7-8 to TRBJ2-1; 7 bases are a match to TRBD2. Sequencing input: peripheral blood. As DNA, the CDR3 is TGTGCCAGCAGCTTAGGTGGGGGGGGAACTCTTAGCTCCTACAATGAGCAGTTCTTC. It encodes CASSLGGGGTLSSYNEQFF.